Shown below are 24 T cell receptor beta chains from a single sample sequenced in a study of blood T cell repertoires in COVID-19. Measured with immunoSEQ multiplex PCR; TCRdb has only the in-frame clones, and not every one. The sample carries about 76,000 clones, roughly 91% recorded once. The specimen was peripheral blood. Source of these receptors: a woman older than 75 with active or convalescent COVID-19.

The genes are TRBV9 and TRBJ2-1; D perhaps matches TRBD2 (6 bases). The length of the CDR3 is 16 residues. Trimming stripped 0 bases from V and 4 bases from J, with 14 bases between. Per germline, CDR1 SGDLS and CDR2 YYNGEE. CDR3 DNA sequence: TGTGCCAGCAGCGTAGTTGGGACTCCACGTTACAATGAGCAGTTCTTC. It codes for CASSVVGTPRYNEQFF.

In DNA form, the CDR3 reads TGCGCCAGCAGTTCTGAAGAGGGAGGGGGGACCCAGTACTTC. Its translation: CASSSEEGGGTQYF. V is TRBV5-1 and J is TRBJ2-5; D perhaps matches TRBD2 (7 bases). Germline-derived CDR1 and CDR2 are SGHRS and YFSETQ. The CDR3 has 14 amino acids. The V gene lost 5 bases and the J gene lost 7 bases, with 18 bases spanning the gap.

The gene calls are TRBV15 and TRBJ1-4; D is undetermined. Trimming took off 5 bases at V and 5 bases at J, with 15 bases between the two ends. Looked up from germline, CDR1 is LNHNV and CDR2 is YYDKDF (reference sequence). The CDR3 has 15 residues. CDR3 in DNA: TGTGCCACCAGCTTAAAGTCCGGCGGGAATGAAAAACTGTTTTTT. Translation: CATSLKSGGNEKLFF.

This clone appeared a single time. This rearrangement joins TRBV9 to TRBJ1-1; D call uncertain. The length of the CDR3 is 15 residues. Germline values: CDR1 SGDLS, CDR2 YYNGEE. V lost 3 bases and J 1 base, leaving 13 bases between the germline ends. CDR3 coding DNA: TGTGCCAGCAGCGGATACATCGGAGCGAACACTGAAGCTTTCTTT. Translated, it gives CASSGYIGANTEAFF.

The V call is TRBV4-1, the J call TRBJ1-5, with no clear D. With 0 bases removed from V and 0 bases from J, the gap between germline ends came to 12 bases. The germline V gene has CDR1 MGHRA and CDR2 YSYEKL. The CDR3 is made up of 17 amino acids. The CDR3 nucleotides are TGCGCCAGCAGCCAAGAGGCGCAGGACTATAGCAATCAGCCCCAGCATTTT. Residues: CASSQEAQDYSNQPQHF.

The J gene is TRBJ2-2, the V gene TRBV11-3; D gene uncertain. Germline loops: CDR1 SGHNT, CDR2 YENEEA. Between the trimmed V and J ends, which lost 6 bases and 4 bases, there was a span of 9 bases. This CDR3 has 13 amino acids. DNA of the CDR3: TGTGCCAGCAGTCGGGTTTCCACCGGGGAGCTGTTTTTT. This codes for CASSRVSTGELFF.

The gene calls are TRBV20-1 and TRBJ2-1; tentatively, D is TRBD2 (6 bases). The V gene lost 3 bases and the J gene lost 11 bases, with 14 bases spanning the gap. Per germline, CDR1 DFQATT and CDR2 SNEGSKA (reference sequence). The CDR3 runs to 12 residues. The CDR3 nucleotides are TGCAGTGCTAGTGGGGCGGAGGGAAAGCAGTTCTTC. Translation gives CSASGAEGKQFF.

This sequence joins TRBV29-1 and TRBJ2-7, with D tentatively TRBD2 (5 bases). The CDR3 runs to 14 residues. V shed 6 bases and J shed 0 bases, with 15 bases lying between them. Germline V lookup: CDR1 SQVTM, CDR2 ANQGSEA. The CDR3 DNA follows: TGCAGCGTGCGGACGGGGTGGGGCTCCTACGAGCAGTACTTC. Translated, it gives CSVRTGWGSYEQYF.

The chain recombines TRBV30 with TRBJ1-2; 12 bases are shared with TRBD1. In germline, CDR1 is GTSNPN, CDR2 SVGIG (reference sequence). After removal of 2 bases from V and 10 bases from J, the junction contained 11 bases not matched to a gene. This CDR3 is 15 amino acids long. CDR3 bases: TGTGCCTGGAGTAGCGGTCCGGGACAGGGGGCTGACTACACCTTC. This translates into CAWSSGPGQGADYTF.

This chain joins TRBV27 and TRBJ2-7; 9 positions agree with TRBD1. J was trimmed by 4 bases and V by 6 bases; bases with no gene match: 4. The CDR3 has 13 residues. Germline-derived CDR1 and CDR2 are MNHEY and SMNVEV (reference sequence). Here the CDR3 reads CASRLGTGYEQYF. CDR3 DNA: TGTGCCAGCAGACTCGGGACAGGGTACGAGCAGTACTTC.

This clone was picked up a small number of times. The chain uses TRBV19 and TRBJ2-7, with TRBD2 as a possible D gene (6 bases). CDR3 size: 15 residues. Germline lookup yields CDR1 LNHDA and CDR2 SQIVND (reference sequence). Trimming cost V 1 base and J 3 bases, with 13 bases left between them. CDR3 nucleotide sequence: TGTGCCAGTAGTATAGGTTGGGGGGAATTCTACGAGCAGTACTTC. It specifies CASSIGWGEFYEQYF.

V is TRBV7-3 and J is TRBJ2-7; the D gene is possibly TRBD2 (6 bases). V lost 5 bases and J 2 bases, leaving 13 bases between the germline ends. The CDR3 loop spans 14 amino acids. The germline V gene has CDR1 SGHTA and CDR2 FQGTGA. In DNA, the CDR3 is TGTGCCAGCAGCCCCGCGGGGATACCCTACGAGCAGTACTTC. Translation: CASSPAGIPYEQYF. The full variable domain, in which reference TRBV7-3 and TRBJ2-7 provide the parts outside the CDR3, is GAGVSQTPSNKVTEKGKYVELRCDPISGHTALYWYRQSLGQGPEFLIYFQGTGAADDSGLPNDRFFAVRPEGSVSTLKIQRTERGDSAVYLCASSPAGIPYEQYFGPGTRLTVT.

This clone appeared a single time. The CDR3 region has the DNA TGTGCCAGCAGTGAATCCCGTCCGGGGGGGGTGGCAGATACGCAGTATTTT. Encoded protein: CASSESRPGGVADTQYF. The rearrangement uses TRBV25-1 and TRBJ2-3, with TRBD2 matching over 8 bases. V gave up 1 base and J gave up 4 bases; unmatched junction bases: 10. The CDR3 spans 17 residues. Germline CDR1 is MGHDK and CDR2 is SYGVNS.

V usage is TRBV12-5 and J usage is TRBJ1-2, with 7 positions matching TRBD1. Germline CDR1 LGHNT, CDR2 FRNRAP. This CDR3 has 11 amino acids. J gave up 13 bases and V 3 bases, and 5 bases lay outside the gene matches. The CDR3 is CASGFRTGLTF. DNA for the CDR3: TGTGCTAGTGGTTTCAGGACAGGACTCACCTTC.

The V gene is TRBV7-9, the J gene TRBJ1-2; 7 nucleotides line up with TRBD1. The V gene end was trimmed by 5 bases and the J gene end by 3 bases; junction bases not matched to a gene: 6. CDR1 SEHNR and CDR2 FQNEAQ come from the germline V gene (reference sequence). The CDR3 extends over 14 amino acids. In DNA, the CDR3 is TGTGCCAGCAGCCCTACGGGGACAGACTATGGCTACACCTTC. It specifies CASSPTGTDYGYTF.

This clone was seen more than once but under ten times. The rearrangement uses TRBV3-1 (or the pseudogene TRBV3-2) and TRBJ2-3, with 9 bases that match TRBD1. V lost 8 bases, J lost 4 bases, and 7 bases stayed unmatched. This CDR3 contains 14 residues. Germline CDR1 reads LGHDT; CDR2 reads YNNKEL (reference sequence). The CDR3 loop reads CASCIQGAPDTQYF. The CDR3 nucleotides are TGTGCCAGCTGCATACAGGGGGCCCCAGATACGCAGTATTTT.

This sequence joins TRBV28 and TRBJ1-2; 7 bases are shared with TRBD1. The CDR3 spans 14 residues. V lost 4 bases to trimming and J lost 4 bases; unmatched junction nucleotides: 6. Germline CDR1 MDHEN, CDR2 SYDVKM. CDR3 in amino acids: CASSSTGEVYGYTF. The CDR3 nucleotides are TGTGCCAGCAGTTCCACAGGGGAGGTCTATGGCTACACCTTC.

The J gene is TRBJ2-3, the V gene TRBV9; D is ambiguous. The CDR3 consists of 15 residues. Trimming removed 4 bases at V and 0 bases at J, with 12 bases between. Germline V lookup: CDR1 SGDLS, CDR2 YYNGEE. The CDR3, as DNA: TGTGCCAGCAGCTTGCGAGTCACTAGCACAGATACGCAGTATTTT. Translation: CASSLRVTSTDTQYF.

This clone was seen only once. The chain links TRBV7-2 to TRBJ1-2; no definite D call. CDR3 size: 13 residues. Germline lookup yields CDR1 SGHTA and CDR2 FQGNSA. Trimming left V 0 bases short and J 7 bases short, with 9 bases between. DNA for the CDR3: TGTGCCAGCAGCTTAGCAGTGGAGGCTGGCTACACCTTC. Its protein is CASSLAVEAGYTF.

This chain connects TRBV6-5 to TRBJ1-1; a weak D match, TRBD1 (5 bases). V was trimmed by 6 bases and J by 0 bases, leaving 14 bases between them. The CDR3 sequence is 15 residues long. Germline-derived CDR1 and CDR2 are MNHEY and SVGAGI. This chain's CDR3 is CASSEAGVMNTEAFF. Written as DNA, the CDR3 is TGTGCCAGCAGCGAGGCGGGGGTCATGAACACTGAAGCTTTCTTT.

The chain recombines TRBV7-2 with TRBJ2-5, with a tentative D call TRBD1 (5 bases). Germline loops: CDR1 SGHTA, CDR2 FQGNSA. Trimming removed 1 base at V and 5 bases at J, with 14 bases between. The CDR3 runs to 15 residues. Here the CDR3 DNA reads TGTGCCAGCAGCTTAGAGATTCGGACAATGGAGACCCAGTACTTC. Encoded protein: CASSLEIRTMETQYF.

This chain links TRBV24-1 with TRBJ2-2; D unresolved. The CDR3 is 11 amino acids. The ends were cut back, 6 bases at V and 7 bases at J, with 5 bases in the middle. The germline V gene encodes CDR1 KGHDR and CDR2 SFDVKD. The CDR3: CATSYGGELFF. CDR3 sequence (DNA): TGTGCCACCAGTTACGGCGGGGAGCTGTTTTTT.

This chain links TRBV10-3 with TRBJ1-2, with 7 bases lining up with TRBD1. CDR3 size: 20 residues. CDR1 is ENHRY, CDR2 SYGVKD, per germline. The J segment lost 4 bases and the V segment lost 2 bases, leaving 22 bases of the junction unmatched. The CDR3 coding sequence is TGTGCCATCAGTGAGCCAACCGAGGACAGGCATCTTGGGAAAGCCTATGGCTACACCTTC. Translated, it gives CAISEPTEDRHLGKAYGYTF.

The chain recombines TRBV2 with TRBJ2-3, with D possibly being TRBD2 (6 bases). Per germline, CDR1 SNHLY and CDR2 FYNNEI. The CDR3 length is 12 residues. Trimming cost V 6 bases and J 3 bases, with 7 bases left between them. The DNA for the CDR3 is TGTGCCAGCAGCCGGGGGACAGATACGCAGTATTTT. It translates to CASSRGTDTQYF.